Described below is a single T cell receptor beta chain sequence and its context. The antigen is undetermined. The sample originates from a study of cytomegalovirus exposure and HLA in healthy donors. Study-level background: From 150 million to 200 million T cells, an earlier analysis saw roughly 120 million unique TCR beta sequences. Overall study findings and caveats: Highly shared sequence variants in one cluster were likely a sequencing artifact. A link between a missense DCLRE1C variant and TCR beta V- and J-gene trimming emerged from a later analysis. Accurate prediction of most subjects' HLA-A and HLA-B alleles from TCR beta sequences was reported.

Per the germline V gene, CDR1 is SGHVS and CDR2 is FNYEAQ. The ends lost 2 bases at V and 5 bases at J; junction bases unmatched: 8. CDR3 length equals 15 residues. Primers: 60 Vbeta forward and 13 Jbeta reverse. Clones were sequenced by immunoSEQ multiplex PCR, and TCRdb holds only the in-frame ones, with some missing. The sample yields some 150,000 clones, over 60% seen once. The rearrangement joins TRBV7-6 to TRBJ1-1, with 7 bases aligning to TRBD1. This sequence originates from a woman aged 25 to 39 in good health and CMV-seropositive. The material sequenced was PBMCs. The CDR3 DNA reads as TGTGCCAGCAGCTTAAAAGGGGGCGCAAGTACTGAAGCTTTCTTT. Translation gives CASSLKGGASTEAFF.